The 27 T cell receptor beta chains below all came from one sample that was sequenced in a study of blood T cell repertoires in COVID-19. The data were produced by immunoSEQ multiplex PCR, yet TCRdb's version contains in-frame clones alone and is incomplete. The data show about 220,000 clones, just under 85% seen once. Sequenced: PBMCs or T cells enriched from blood (not recorded which). The receptors derive from a woman aged 40 to 50 with acute COVID-19.

The genes are TRBV7-9 and TRBJ1-2, with TRBD1 identical over 8 bases. Germline V gene data show CDR1 as SEHNR and CDR2 as FQNEAQ (reference sequence). This CDR3 spans 18 amino acids. V was pared by 2 bases and J by 4 bases, with 15 bases of the junction left unmatched. Here the CDR3 reads CASSLPPTGDEGSYGYTF. In DNA form, the CDR3 reads TGTGCCAGCAGCTTACCACCGACAGGGGATGAGGGTAGCTATGGCTACACCTTC.

The genes are TRBV5-1 and TRBJ2-1; 7 bases align to TRBD2. From germline, CDR1 is SGHRS and CDR2 YFSETQ. The trim removed 4 bases at V and 10 bases at J, leaving 20 bases unmatched. The CDR3 consists of 17 residues. DNA of the CDR3: TGCGCCAGCAGCCCCAAGGTCGGGGACTACCCTTCTCAGGAGCAGTTCTTC. Translating it yields CASSPKVGDYPSQEQFF.

This chain joins TRBV5-1 and TRBJ2-2; tentative D call: TRBD1 (5 bases). With 0 bases removed from V and 4 bases from J, the gap between germline ends came to 16 bases. Germline CDR1 is SGHRS and CDR2 is YFSETQ. The CDR3 contains 17 residues. The chain's CDR3 is CASSLALDSRSTGELFF. The DNA of the CDR3 is TGCGCCAGCAGCTTGGCCCTTGACAGCCGTAGCACCGGGGAGCTGTTTTTT. The whole variable domain, remainder taken from reference TRBV5-1 and TRBJ2-2, is KAGVTQTPRYLIKTRGQQVTLSCSPISGHRSVSWYQQTPGQGLQFLFEYFSETQRNKGNFPGRFSGRQFSNSRSEMNVSTLELGDSALYLCASSLALDSRSTGELFFGEGSRLTVL.

The rearrangement links TRBV7-3 to TRBJ2-2, with TRBD1 matching over 10 bases. The V gene end was trimmed by 6 bases and the J gene end by 6 bases; junction bases not matched to a gene: 7. CDR1 and CDR2 from the germline V gene are SGHTA and FQGTGA. The length of the CDR3 is 15 residues. The CDR3 nucleotides are TGTGCCAGCAGTGCGGGGACAGGGGCCCCCGGGGAGCTGTTTTTT. Translated: CASSAGTGAPGELFF.

The chain employs TRBV28 and TRBJ2-1; 8 bases fit TRBD1. The CDR3 length is 11 residues. Per germline, CDR1 MDHEN and CDR2 SYDVKM. Trimming removed 11 bases from V and 9 bases from J; junction bases left unmatched: 6. In nucleotides, the CDR3 is TGTGCCGGCGCAGGGGGCGGTGAGCAGTTCTTC. Protein: CAGAGGGEQFF.

The chain carries TRBV18 and TRBJ1-1; no clear D. CDR3 size: 15 residues. Germline loops: CDR1 KGHSH, CDR2 LQKENI. V shed 1 base and J shed 1 base, with 10 bases lying between them. The CDR3 nucleotides are TGTGCCAGCTCACCACTCGGCGGAGAGAACACTGAAGCTTTCTTT. Its translation is CASSPLGGENTEAFF. The full variable domain, in which reference TRBV18 and TRBJ1-1 provide the parts outside the CDR3, is NAGVMQNPRHLVRRRGQEARLRCSPMKGHSHVYWYRQLPEEGLKFMVYLQKENIIDESGMPKERFSAEFPKEGPSILRIQQVVRGDSAAYFCASSPLGGENTEAFFGQGTRLTVV.

The chain links TRBV6-5 to TRBJ2-1; a weak D match, TRBD2 (6 bases). The CDR3 length is 15 residues. Trimming pared 2 bases from V and 0 bases from J, leaving 8 bases between. Germline-derived CDR1 and CDR2 are MNHEY and SVGAGI. CDR3 in DNA: TGTGCCAGCAGTTACGTGGGGGGCTCCTACAATGAGCAGTTCTTC. Amino acid sequence: CASSYVGGSYNEQFF.

This chain joins TRBV6-5 and TRBJ1-2; D may be TRBD1 (5 bases). The CDR3 is 13 residues long. V was trimmed by 7 bases and J by 3 bases, leaving 12 bases between them. Germline V gives CDR1 MNHEY, CDR2 SVGAGI. In DNA, the CDR3 is TGTGCCAGCAACCGGGCAGGGTACTATGGCTACACCTTC. Encoded protein: CASNRAGYYGYTF.

V gene TRBV7-2 combines with J gene TRBJ1-5; D is undetermined. V was pared by 1 base and J by 5 bases, with 6 bases between. Germline loops: CDR1 SGHTA, CDR2 FQGNSA. This CDR3 spans 13 amino acids. For the CDR3, the DNA is TGTGCCAGCAGCTTAGACCACTATCAGCCCCAGCATTTT. It yields the protein CASSLDHYQPQHF.

This chain links TRBV2 with TRBJ2-3; 7 bases map to TRBD1. J was trimmed by 2 bases and V by 6 bases; bases with no gene match: 8. This CDR3 contains 15 residues. Per germline, CDR1 SNHLY and CDR2 FYNNEI. In nucleotides, the CDR3 is TGTGCCAGCAGACCCTCCGGGACAGCCACAGATACGCAGTATTTT. Its translation: CASRPSGTATDTQYF.

This chain uses TRBV2 with TRBJ1-5; TRBD1 matches 9 bases. This CDR3 has 15 amino acids. The ends lost 6 bases at V and 4 bases at J; junction bases unmatched: 7. The V gene's germline CDR1 is SNHLY and CDR2 FYNNEI. The DNA for the CDR3 is TGTGCCAGCAGCCTACAGGGGGCTCGTAATCAGCCCCAGCATTTT. The encoded protein is CASSLQGARNQPQHF.

The chain recombines TRBV24-1 with TRBJ2-7, with D hard to call. V shed 4 bases and J shed 2 bases, with 11 bases lying between them. Germline V lookup: CDR1 KGHDR, CDR2 SFDVKD. The CDR3 has 14 amino acids. The chain's CDR3 is CATSEPTPPYEQYF. The CDR3 nucleotides are TGTGCCACCAGTGAGCCGACACCCCCCTACGAGCAGTACTTC.

This clone was detected many times. This chain joins TRBV6-5 and TRBJ1-3, with no clear D. This CDR3 contains 15 residues. Trimming stripped 5 bases from V and 0 bases from J, with 11 bases between. Per the germline V gene, CDR1 is MNHEY and CDR2 is SVGAGI. The CDR3 DNA reads as TGTGCCAGCAGTATGGAAAACTACTCTGGAAACACCATATATTTT. This codes for CASSMENYSGNTIYF.

V usage is TRBV18 and J usage is TRBJ1-2; a weak D match, TRBD1 (5 bases). Germline V gene sequence: CDR1 KGHSH, CDR2 LQKENI. Trimming took 2 bases from V and 0 from J, leaving 10 bases between them. CDR3 length equals 15 residues. The DNA for the CDR3 is TGTGCCAGCTCACCAGCGGGACGGCCTAACTATGGCTACACCTTC. Residues: CASSPAGRPNYGYTF.

This clone was observed once. V is TRBV3-1 (or the pseudogene TRBV3-2) and J is TRBJ2-3, with D perhaps matching TRBD1 (5 bases). The V gene lost 3 bases and the J gene lost 1 base, with 11 bases spanning the gap. The CDR3 sequence is 15 residues long. Germline assignment: CDR1 LGHDT and CDR2 YNNKEL (reference sequence). CDR3 in amino acids: CASSQMQGRTDTQYF. The CDR3 DNA reads as TGTGCCAGCAGCCAGATGCAGGGCCGCACAGATACGCAGTATTTT.

The chain employs TRBV27 and TRBJ1-2; D not resolved. The CDR3 length is 14 residues. With 5 bases removed from V and 2 bases from J, the gap between germline ends came to 12 bases. The germline CDR1 and CDR2 sequences are MNHEY and SMNVEV (reference sequence). DNA of the CDR3: TGTGCCAGCAGTCAAGAGACTGGGAACTATGGCTACACCTTC. This gives the protein CASSQETGNYGYTF.

The V call is TRBV19, the J call TRBJ1-2, with 7 bases fitting TRBD1. J gave up 4 bases and V 5 bases, and 13 bases lay outside the gene matches. Germline CDR1 and CDR2: LNHDA and SQIVND (reference sequence). The CDR3 is 16 residues long. The CDR3 protein is CASSETWDSRGYGYTF. Here the CDR3 DNA reads TGTGCCAGTAGTGAGACATGGGACAGCAGAGGCTATGGCTACACCTTC.

The chain employs TRBV7-9 and TRBJ2-7; D is possibly TRBD2 (5 bases). CDR3 length: 13 residues. Germline CDR1 and CDR2: SEHNR and FQNEAQ (reference sequence). Trimming took off 2 bases at V and 6 bases at J, with 11 bases between the two ends. The CDR3 sequence: CASSLRETSEQYF. The CDR3 DNA reads as TGTGCCAGCAGCTTAAGGGAGACATCCGAGCAGTACTTC.

This chain connects TRBV18 to TRBJ2-2, with D perhaps matching TRBD2 (6 bases). V lost 4 bases to trimming and J lost 4 bases, with 16 bases between them. Germline CDR1 is KGHSH and CDR2 is LQKENI. CDR3 length: 16 residues. The DNA of the CDR3 is TGTGCCAGCTCACTAACTCGGGACTTATCCACCGGGGAGCTGTTTTTT. Protein sequence: CASSLTRDLSTGELFF.

V usage is TRBV19 and J usage is TRBJ2-2; no reliable D call. From germline, CDR1 is LNHDA and CDR2 SQIVND (reference sequence). The CDR3 is 14 residues long. V was pared by 5 bases and J by 2 bases, with 9 bases between. The CDR3 is CASSSGSNTGELFF. The CDR3 DNA reads as TGTGCCAGTAGTTCCGGGTCCAACACCGGGGAGCTGTTTTTT.

This clone was observed a single time. The chain has TRBV6-2 or TRBV6-3 and TRBJ1-2; a possible D gene is TRBD1 (5 bases). V was pared by 3 bases and J by 6 bases, with 14 bases between. The CDR3 consists of 14 residues. The germline V gene encodes CDR1 MNHEY and CDR2 SVGEGT. CDR3 nucleotides: TGTGCCAGCAGTTATACGGAGGGGATGCATGGCTACACCTTC. Translation gives CASSYTEGMHGYTF.

The CDR3 nucleotides are TGTGCCAGCGGAGGGCTGAACACTGAAGCTTTCTTT. This gives the protein CASGGLNTEAFF. The chain links TRBV6-5 to TRBJ1-1; no definite D call. CDR3 size: 12 residues. Trimming took off 8 bases at V and 0 bases at J, with 7 bases between the two ends. The germline gives CDR1 MNHEY, CDR2 SVGAGI.

This clone was seen only a few times. The V gene is TRBV9, the J gene TRBJ2-5; the D gene is possibly TRBD1 (6 bases). V was trimmed by 4 bases and J by 1 base, leaving 11 bases between them. The V gene's germline CDR1 is SGDLS and CDR2 YYNGEE. The CDR3 loop spans 14 amino acids. CDR3 DNA: TGTGCCAGCAGCCCAGGGGCCGGCCAAGAGACCCAGTACTTC. This translates into CASSPGAGQETQYF.

The J gene is TRBJ2-7, the V gene TRBV11-2; no definite D call. Germline V gene sequence: CDR1 SGHAT, CDR2 FQNNGV. The V gene lost 1 base and the J gene lost 2 bases, with 6 bases spanning the gap. The CDR3 is 13 residues long. The CDR3 sequence: CASSLGQTYEQYF. The CDR3 coding sequence is TGTGCCAGCAGCTTAGGACAAACCTACGAGCAGTACTTC.

V gene TRBV28 combines with J gene TRBJ2-1; no reliable D call. Per germline, CDR1 MDHEN and CDR2 SYDVKM. Trimming took 2 bases from V and 0 from J, leaving 8 bases between them. The length of the CDR3 is 15 residues. This chain's CDR3 is CASSLRVLSYNEQFF. The CDR3 coding sequence is TGTGCCAGCAGTTTAAGAGTTCTCTCCTACAATGAGCAGTTCTTC. The variable domain in full, with the rest retrieved from reference TRBV28 and TRBJ2-1, is DVKVTQSSRYLVKRTGEKVFLECVQDMDHENMFWYRQDPGLGLRLIYFSYDVKMKEKGDIPEGYSVSREKKERFSLILESASTNQTSMYLCASSLRVLSYNEQFFGPGTRLTVL.

There are a few counts of this clone. This sequence joins TRBV15 and TRBJ2-6; 11 nucleotides align to TRBD2. The CDR3 is made up of 19 amino acids. Per germline, CDR1 LNHNV and CDR2 YYDKDF (reference sequence). V shed 4 bases, J shed 0 bases, and the junction held 8 bases outside the gene matches. As DNA, the CDR3 is TGTGCCACCAGCACTTCGGGACTAGCGGAGCTCTCTGGGGCCAACGTCCTGACTTTC. Translating it yields CATSTSGLAELSGANVLTF.

This clone was seen at least ten times. J is TRBJ1-6 and V is TRBV11-2, with 9 bases aligning to TRBD1. The trim removed 2 bases at V and 5 bases at J, leaving 4 bases unmatched. The CDR3 spans 16 residues. Germline V gene sequence: CDR1 SGHAT, CDR2 FQNNGV. As DNA, the CDR3 is TGTGCCAGCAGCTTATTCGGGACAGGGAATAATTCACCCCTCCACTTT. The encoded protein is CASSLFGTGNNSPLHF.